Reported below is one T cell receptor (beta chain). The specificity of this receptor is unknown. Base-call qualities are not available, and no considerably larger clone is one nucleotide away. This specimen comes from a study of T cell responses to AZD1222 COVID-19 vaccine (dated by TCRdb to the early 2020s). Background on the whole study: A total of 240 or so trial participants underwent TCR sequencing, of whom about 200 had received two doses of AZD1222 and roughly 26 had received two doses of the MenACWY control vaccine. Trial participants were enrolled into age subgroups of 18-55, 56-69 and 70-plus years, which contained approximately 150, 30 and 60 TCR-sequenced participants, respectively.

Overall results and qualifications from the work: Conclusions about previously exposed vaccinees are limited, since just five to seven AZD1222 recipients were seropositive for SARS-CoV-2 at baseline. Participants were mostly white British and included more females than males, and it was suggested by the authors that clonal diversity may have been underestimated. Nearly half of unique spike-specific TCRs reportedly recognized epitopes outside regions mutated in the B.1.351 and B.1.1.7 variants. In the small 56-69-year group, the increase in depth fell short of significance, most likely because of low power. No day 14 peak-response samples were available, so repertoires were characterized only after the peak T cell response. A significant rise in spike-specific TCR breadth and depth was observed after two AZD1222 doses relative to day 0 and relative to MenACWY recipients. The vaccine-associated CD4 TCRs covered the entire spike protein, and the dominant responses fell in regions 160-218 and 743-854.

The CDR3 regions of human TCRbeta chains were analyzed by immunosequencing. On the study's bioinformatics: TCRs in the repertoires were compared against a reference library of SARS-CoV-2-specific TCRs that had been generated with the MIRA antigen-specificity platform. Breadth meant the fraction of unique TCRs that were SARS-CoV-2-associated, whereas depth meant the fraction of total T cells that were SARS-CoV-2-associated. Using the MIRA data, every spike-specific TCR was mapped to the spike region that the TCR reacted to and assigned to either a CD4 or a CD8 class. Log10-transformed breadth and depth values were compared by one-way ANOVA with Sidak's multiple comparisons tests. TCRdb's version of the immuneACCESS table is confined to in-frame rearrangements and falls short of the full clone set. An unresolved V gene accounts for under half of the shortfall where checked; the remainder is of unknown origin. That table furnishes V, J and clone size, whereas the DNA furnished D and trimming. This sample is represented by 200,000 or so clones; more than 75% of them were singletons. The top ten hold 2.5% to 3% of the sample.

In the paper's terms, the time point label means: baseline before first vaccination. In light of the paper, this sample's treatment or condition label describes: meningococcal conjugate vaccine given as trial control. The vaccinee samples were drawn from two UK trials, COV001 and COV002, one of which was a single-blind randomized controlled phase 2/3 trial testing AZD1222 (ChAdOx1 nCoV-19) in healthy adults. For TCRbeta chain sequencing, PBMC samples were collected from trial participants at day 0 and at day 28 after the second dose. The CDR3 numbers 14 residues from cysteine through phenylalanine. Only the CDR3 portion is preserved as DNA: 42 bases, with reading frame beginning at the first base. The germline V gene gives CDR1 as SGHRS and CDR2 as YFSETQ. V loses 4 bases, J loses 0 bases, and the germline ends lie 10 bases apart.

The rearrangement joined TRBV5-1 to TRBJ2-5, with no reliable assignment of the D segment. Sequences were derived from peripheral blood, sampled on day 0 of MenACWY control vaccination. This clonotype was obtained from an adult in good health. The CDR3 protein: CASSGSSYQETQYF. The DNA sequence reads TGCGCCAGCAGCGGAAGTTCGTACCAAGAGACCCAGTACTTC. This CDR3, with the reference TRBV5-1 and TRBJ2-5 proteins standing in past its ends, gives the full variable domain KAGVTQTPRYLIKTRGQQVTLSCSPISGHRSVSWYQQTPGQGLQFLFEYFSETQRNKGNFPGRFSGRQFSNSRSEMNVSTLELGDSALYLCASSGSSYQETQYFGPGTRLLVL.